This TCR beta chain was captured by sequencing in a study of molecular identifiers for immune sequencing clone quantification. Broader study findings: Among effectors, clones above 20 RNA copies held over 97% of molecules; among naive cells, under 1%.

The use of previously described methods and listed TCR primers produced the bulk TCR libraries. MiXCR, run by TCRdb on the PCR reads, gives a single entry per CDR3 protein. The sample includes more than 250,000 distinct CDR3 sequences, 20% to 25% of them seen just once. CDR1 and CDR2 (germline): SGHAT, FQNNGV. Trimming took 4 bases from V and 5 from J; bases not matched to a gene: 4. There are 14 residues in the CDR3. This clonotype occurred a few times. The antigen is unknown. Each library that profiled naive CD8 cells came from roughly 20,000 to 1,000,000 sorted cells with 10%, 30% or 50% RNA. Naive CD8 T cells were sorted as CD8+CD4-CCR7+CD45RA+.

This chain uses TRBV11-2 with TRBJ2-2; TRBD1 matches at 7 bases. This sequence was found in a human donor in good health. Some libraries in this study had Jurkat cell RNA spiked in. Sequenced sample: naive CD8+ T cells from blood, with Jurkat cell RNA spiked in. Subset denoted: FACS-sorted CD8+CD4-CCR7+CD45RA+ naive T cells. CDR3 loop: CASSWTGSTGELFF. CDR3 sequence (DNA): TGTGCCAGCAGCTGGACAGGAAGTACCGGGGAGCTGTTTTTT.